Following are 2 T cell receptor beta chains from one sample sequenced in a study of T cells in Graves' hyperthyroidism and ophthalmopathy. There were TCR beta CDR3 regions amplified from RNA transcripts. In the first-round RT-PCR of the TCR CDR3, the HTBI primer set was used. TCRdb reprocessed the multiplex PCR reads with MiXCR, giving one entry per CDR3 protein. This repertoire shows roughly 740,000 distinct CDR3 sequences, approximately 16% found once; its top ten account for around 7.7%. What was sequenced was blood. These receptor sequences come from a man aged 18 to 35 with Graves' hyperthyroidism.

This clonotype occurred a few times. This sequence joins TRBV20-1 and TRBJ1-2; tentative D call: TRBD1 (5 bases). Germline V gene lookup returns CDR1 DFQATT and CDR2 SNEGSKA (reference sequence). V lost 4 bases to trimming and J lost 9 bases, with 18 bases between them. This CDR3 comprises 13 residues. The CDR3 sequence: CSAIYPWGSRYTF. The CDR3 DNA sequence: TGCAGTGCTATTTACCCCTGGGGGTCGCGCTACACCTTC.

This clonotype occurred many times. The chain has TRBV27 and TRBJ1-5, with a weak D call TRBD1 (6 bases). Germline CDR1 MNHEY, CDR2 SMNVEV (reference sequence). This CDR3 has 14 residues. Trimming stripped 6 bases from V and 8 bases from J, with 17 bases between. The DNA of the CDR3 is TGTGCCAGCAGCCCTCTCTACAGGGCGAAGCCCCAGCATTTT. Translating it yields CASSPLYRAKPQHF.